This T cell receptor (beta chain) was identified in a study of Graves' ophthalmopathy and Graves' hyperthyroidism. The CDR3 runs 13 residues. Trimming removed 5 bases from V and 7 bases from J, with 18 bases in between. CDR1 is SQVTM, CDR2 ANQGSEA, per germline. Many counts were recorded for this clonotype. Amplified TCR beta CDR3 regions were obtained using RNA transcripts as template. HTBI primers primed a first-round RT-PCR, and a second-round multiplex PCR followed. Each CDR3 protein gets one entry after TCRdb re-called the multiplex PCR reads with MiXCR. The data show hundreds of thousands of distinct CDR3 sequences, with about 40% seen just once and over 2.5% held by the top ten.

This chain connects TRBV29-1 to TRBJ2-7; either TRBD1 or TRBD2 may supply D (5 bases each). The sequenced material came from peripheral blood. This TCR was recovered from an adult man with Graves' ophthalmopathy. The chain's CDR3 is CSVTGTGNREQYF. CDR3 nucleotides: TGCAGCGTTACCGGGACGGGAAACAGGGAGCAGTACTTC.